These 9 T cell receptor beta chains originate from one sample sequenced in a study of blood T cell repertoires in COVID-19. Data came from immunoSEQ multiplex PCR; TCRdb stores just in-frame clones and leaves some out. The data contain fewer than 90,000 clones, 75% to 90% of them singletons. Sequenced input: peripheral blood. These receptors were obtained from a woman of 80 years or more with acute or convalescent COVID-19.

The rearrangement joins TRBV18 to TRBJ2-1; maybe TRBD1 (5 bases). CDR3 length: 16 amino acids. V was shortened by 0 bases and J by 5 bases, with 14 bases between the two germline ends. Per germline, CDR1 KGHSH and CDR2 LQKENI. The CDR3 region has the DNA TGTGCCAGCTCACCACCACGGACACTCCCAAACAATGAGCAGTTCTTC. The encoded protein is CASSPPRTLPNNEQFF.

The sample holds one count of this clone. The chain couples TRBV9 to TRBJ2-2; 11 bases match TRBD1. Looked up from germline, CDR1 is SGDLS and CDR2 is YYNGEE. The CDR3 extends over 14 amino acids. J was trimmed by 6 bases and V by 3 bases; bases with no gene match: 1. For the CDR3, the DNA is TGTGCCAGCAGCGGGACAGGGGGCTCCGGGGAGCTGTTTTTT. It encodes CASSGTGGSGELFF.

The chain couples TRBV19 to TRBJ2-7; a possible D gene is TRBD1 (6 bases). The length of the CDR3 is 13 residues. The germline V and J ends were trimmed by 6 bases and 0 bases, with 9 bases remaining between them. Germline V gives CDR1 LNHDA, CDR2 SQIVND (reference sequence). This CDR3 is CASRTGSSYEQYF. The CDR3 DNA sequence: TGTGCCAGTAGGACAGGATCCTCCTACGAGCAGTACTTC.

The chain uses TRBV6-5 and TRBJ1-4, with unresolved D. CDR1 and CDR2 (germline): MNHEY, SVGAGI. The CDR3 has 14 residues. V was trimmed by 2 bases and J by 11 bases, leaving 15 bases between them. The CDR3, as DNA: TGTGCCAGCAGTTACAATGACTTTTCGGGGAAACTGTTTTTT. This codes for CASSYNDFSGKLFF.

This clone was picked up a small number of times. This CDR3 is CASSASGVYNEQFF. For the CDR3, the DNA is TGTGCCAGCAGCGCTAGCGGGGTATACAATGAGCAGTTCTTC. The J gene is TRBJ2-1, the V gene TRBV11-2; 9 nucleotides align to TRBD2. The CDR3 totals 14 residues. V lost 5 bases, J lost 4 bases, and 3 bases stayed unmatched. The germline gives CDR1 SGHAT, CDR2 FQNNGV. Looking up the rest from reference TRBV11-2 and TRBJ2-1 gives the full variable domain: EAGVAQSPRYKIIEKRQSVAFWCNPISGHATLYWYQQILGQGPKLLIQFQNNGVVDDSQLPKDRFSAERLKGVDSTLKIQPAKLEDSAVYLCASSASGVYNEQFFGPGTRLTVL.

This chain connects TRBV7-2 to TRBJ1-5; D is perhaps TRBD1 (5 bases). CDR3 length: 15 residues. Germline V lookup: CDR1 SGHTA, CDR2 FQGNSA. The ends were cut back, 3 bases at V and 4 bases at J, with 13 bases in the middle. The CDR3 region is CASSFGTRENQPQHF. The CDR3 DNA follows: TGTGCCAGCAGCTTCGGGACTCGGGAGAATCAGCCCCAGCATTTT.

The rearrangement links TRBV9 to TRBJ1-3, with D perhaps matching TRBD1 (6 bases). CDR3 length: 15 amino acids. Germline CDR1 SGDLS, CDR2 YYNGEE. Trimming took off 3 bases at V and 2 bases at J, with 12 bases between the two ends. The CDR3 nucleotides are TGTGCCAGCAGCGGAACACAGGGACCTGGAAACACCATATATTTT. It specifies CASSGTQGPGNTIYF.

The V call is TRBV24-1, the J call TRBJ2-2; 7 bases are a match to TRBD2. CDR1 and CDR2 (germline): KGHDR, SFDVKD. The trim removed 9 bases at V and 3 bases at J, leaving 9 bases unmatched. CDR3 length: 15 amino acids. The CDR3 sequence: CATQAAGGYTGELFF. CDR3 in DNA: TGTGCCACCCAAGCGGCCGGGGGGTACACCGGGGAGCTGTTTTTT.

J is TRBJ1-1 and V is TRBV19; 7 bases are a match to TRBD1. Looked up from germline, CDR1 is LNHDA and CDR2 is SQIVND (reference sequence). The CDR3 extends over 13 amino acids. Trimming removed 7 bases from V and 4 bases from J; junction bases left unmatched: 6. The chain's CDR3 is CASNFNRGTEAFF. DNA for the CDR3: TGTGCCAGTAACTTTAACAGGGGCACTGAAGCTTTCTTT.